This TCR beta chain was sequenced in a study of OX40 agonist ivuxolimab in advanced cancers. For context, the study as a whole: Ivuxolimab, which targeted the costimulatory receptor OX40 (CD134), was an agonistic, fully human IgG2 monoclonal antibody. Intravenous ivuxolimab was administered to patients every 2 weeks at six dose levels: 0.01, 0.1, 0.3, 1.5, 3 and 10 mg/kg. Of the approximately 50 dose-escalation patients, hepatocellular carcinoma was present in about 20, melanoma in approximately 15, renal cell carcinoma in 9 and head and neck cancer in 9. A male proportion of roughly 80% and a mean age of about 60 years, ranging from about 23 to 90, were recorded for the dose-escalation cohort. Prior anti-PD-1, anti-PD-L1 or anti-CTLA-4 therapy was permitted, and checkpoint inhibitors had been received by more than 35% of dose-escalation patients. Three dose-escalation patients achieved partial responses, one with hepatocellular carcinoma and two with cutaneous melanoma. Peripheral TCRbeta sequencing aimed to test whether ivuxolimab altered TCR sequence diversity and caused clonal T-cell expansion. The paper reports the monotherapy dose-escalation portion (N ≈ 52 patients) of the phase I ivuxolimab trial.

This clone was seen a handful of times. What this receptor recognizes is not known. Per-base quality was not reported, and no clone a single base away is much larger than it. Genomic DNA was extracted from sorted cells for sequencing of the TCRbeta CDR3 region. The immunoSEQ Assay was used to sequence the TCRbeta CDR3 regions. Held by TCRdb, this immuneACCESS table contains in-frame sequences only and omits some clones. Under half of the omission traces to an unresolved V gene where checked; the cause of the rest is unknown. This sample is represented by tens of thousands of clones; over 80% of them were singletons. Of the sample, 0.32% is held by the ten largest clones. From a lookup of the germline V gene, CDR1 and CDR2 are SGDLS and YYNGEE. V is cut by 0 bases and J by 3 bases, and the space between the germline ends is 9 bases. From its cysteine to its phenylalanine, the CDR3 spans 14 amino acids. Of all the DNA, just the CDR3 is kept, 42 bases in frame from base 1.

The investigation overall reported the following: In partial responders in the 0.1-3.0 mg/kg groups, normalized peripheral clonal expansion was found to be among the lowest, especially among CD8+ T cells. Low levels of normalized T-cell clonal expansion were also seen in some nonresponding patients. At doses from 0.1 to 3.0 mg/kg, clonal expansion was seen in both CD4+ and CD8+ blood T cells between baseline and week 6. After ivuxolimab, expanded clones were on average more numerous among CD8+ T cells than among CD4+ T cells. Which antigens the clonally expanded peripheral T cells were specific for was not determined.

The trial excluded patients who had a history of autoimmune disease or were on systemic immunosuppression. Peripheral blood for TCR sequencing was drawn from every dose cohort at baseline, at cycle 4 day 1 and at cycle 7 day 1. Samples were obtained from an open-label, multicenter, first-in-human phase I dose-escalation trial of ivuxolimab. Adults with locally advanced or metastatic melanoma, renal cell carcinoma, hepatocellular carcinoma or head and neck squamous cell carcinoma were enrolled in the trial. Before TCR sequencing, CD4+ and CD8+ T cells were separately sorted from peripheral blood. The material was CD4+ or CD8+ T cells sorted from blood, obtained in a trial of the OX40 agonist ivuxolimab. The chain couples TRBV9 to TRBJ1-1; the D gene identity is not certain. The clonotype comes from an adult with an advanced solid tumor such as melanoma, head and neck, liver or kidney cancer. The CDR3 region has the sequence CASSVGQSHTEAFF. The DNA sequence is TGTGCCAGCAGCGTAGGCCAGAGTCACACTGAAGCTTTCTTT.